The following is a TCR beta chain sequence with its context. The antigen remains unidentified. V trimming: 5 bases; J trimming: 5 bases; junction bases outside the gene matches: 9. Germline loops: CDR1 SEHNR, CDR2 FQNEAQ (reference sequence). The CDR3 has 15 amino acids. The data derive from a study of T cell repertoires in cytomegalovirus infection. As for the study in general: Selection of CMV epitopes for the study included recently identified HLA-C-restricted and well-studied HLA-B-restricted ones. Public TCR beta signatures provided an indication of both CMV infection and a matching HLA type. Study-wide points: Cumulative frequency of public TCR beta families picked out carriers of CMV plus the relevant HLA.

TCRdb called the reads again in MiXCR, with one record for every CDR3 protein. Found here are 200,000 or so distinct CDR3 sequences, roughly 34% of them singletons; the top ten hold approximately 60%. The rearrangement uses TRBV7-9 and TRBJ2-7; 10 bases map to TRBD2. The source of this sequence is a human donor in good health (CMV status not recorded). Some clones in this sample may be carry-over from other donors' samples. Sample: CD8+ T cells from cultured PBMCs, taken from culture after CMV antigen stimulation. DNA for the CDR3: TGTGCCAGCAGCCCCGACAAGCGGGAGGGCAACGAGCAGTACTTC. Translated: CASSPDKREGNEQYF.